The source of this T cell receptor (beta chain) is a study of T cells in Graves' hyperthyroidism and ophthalmopathy. RNA transcripts yielded amplified TCR beta CDR3 regions. First-round RT-PCR with HTBI primers amplified the TCR CDR3 region. Each CDR3 protein is one row after TCRdb ran MiXCR on the multiplex PCR reads. The data show more than 500,000 distinct CDR3 sequences, 14% to 15% seen once. Uncontrolled infection, other autoimmune disease, pregnancy or lactation excluded patients. This clonotype was observed a handful of times. What it binds is not known. Study-level points and caveats: Stable hyperthyroidism was separated from ophthalmopathy by a model based on 13 V-J features.

The sequence was collected from a woman aged 35 to 49 with Graves' ophthalmopathy. The sequencing input was blood.

The chain's CDR3 is CASSQDYYSGTSGSENKGEQYF. The CDR3 DNA reads as TGTGCCAGCAGCCAAGACTACTATTCCGGGACTAGCGGGAGTGAGAATAAGGGGGAGCAGTACTTC. The chain combines TRBV14 with TRBJ2-7; 14 nucleotides agree with TRBD2. The CDR3 consists of 22 residues. J gave up 7 bases and V 0 bases, and 23 bases lay outside the gene matches. Germline CDR1 SGHDN, CDR2 FVKESK.